This T cell receptor (beta chain) was observed in a study of early T cells in non-severe SARS-CoV-2 infection (dated by TCRdb to the early 2020s). Regarding the complete study: TCR sequencing used bulk RNA from unsorted whole blood, so alpha and beta chains could not be paired.

V and J lose 0 bases and 2 bases, and a span of 9 bases separates them. CDR1 and CDR2 are drawn from the germline V gene (reference sequence): LGHDT, YNNKEL. Reading from cysteine to phenylalanine, the CDR3 counts 15 amino acids. Left in the record is the CDR3 DNA by itself, 45 bases read in frame from the first base. The library was prepared using 5' RACE. Sequenced using a NextSeq 500. To correct for sequencing error and PCR bias, the TCR library protocol tagged individual cDNA molecules with unique molecular identifiers. TCR alpha and beta chains were both sequenced, and the abundances of alpha and beta sequences in each sample were closely correlated with each other. The original pipeline was this. V gene, J gene and CDR3 annotation of TCR sequences was performed with Decombinator V4. TCRs were defined as expanded if a significant change between any two time points was detected under a Poisson model with p below 0.0001. Abundances of TCRs were expressed as counts per million after normalisation to the total number of TCRs sequenced in each sample. TRAV1-2 paired with TRAJ12, TRAJ20 or TRAJ33 defined MAIT TCRs, while TRAV10 paired with TRAJ18 defined iNKT TCRs. VDJdb, accessed 1 November 2021, was searched for CMV, EBV and SARS-CoV-2 annotated TCRs, with TCRs annotated for multiple antigens excluded. The public sequencing data were trimmed at Q25 with fastp and processed into clonotypes with MiXCR by TCRdb, which kept only in-frame beta chains. Merged by CDR3 protein, the rows form single entries marked with the most common genes and DNA. None of the V and J calls come from the authors' own analysis; TCRdb made them. The sample contains about 94,000 distinct CDR3 sequences, around 13% of them found a single time. The ten largest clonotypes hold around 2% of the sample.

What the authors observed across the whole study: VDJdb matching was skewed toward anti-spike CD8 responses and likely underestimated virus-specific expansions by missing private and CD4 specificities.

This was a case-control study nested in a cohort of healthcare workers in London, UK, who had nasopharyngeal swab PCR tests and blood samples taken every week. Healthcare workers were enrolled in the week of the UK lockdown, from 23 to 31 March 2020, and were followed every week for up to about 16 weeks. This clonotype turned up a few times. The specificity of this receptor is unknown. No base qualities exist here, and no much larger clone lies one base off it. The TCR originated in an adult who was a healthcare worker with PCR-confirmed SARS-CoV-2 infection or an uninfected control (not recorded which). The sequenced material came from whole blood. The rearranged segments are TRBV3-1 and TRBJ2-3; no D segment can be confidently identified. The CDR3 protein: CASSQDLGFTDTQYF. The sequenced DNA is TGTGCCAGCAGCCAAGATCTGGGCTTCACAGATACGCAGTATTTT.